A selection of T cell receptor beta chains follows, all from one sample in a study of blood T cells in healthy people across ages. MiXCR, run by TCRdb on the 5' RACE reads, gives a single entry per CDR3 protein. The sample lists about 1.1 million distinct CDR3 sequences; around two fifths were seen once. The sequencing input was blood. The receptors were sampled from a young man in good health. Each CDR3 is given with its conserved first and last residue. The order of the fields is D gene, V gene, J gene, clone size, CDR3 DNA, CDR3 protein. D genes are given only for firm matches. Some rows have no size entry. The others give once, few or many, or a class for an expanded clone.

>NA|TRBV5-1|TRBJ2-5|NA
TGCGCCAGCAGCAAATCGGACTTCTGGGTAGAGACCCAGTACTTC
CASSKSDFWVETQYF
>NA|TRBV7-2|TRBJ1-5|few
TGTGCCAGCAGCTTAGAGTTTCCGGGACCTCCAAATCAGCCCCAGCATTTT
CASSLEFPGPPNQPQHF
>TRBD1|TRBV25-1|TRBJ2-1|few
TGTGCCAGCAGTGAAGGGCAGGGGGTGTACAATGAGCAGTTCTTC
CASSEGQGVYNEQFF
>NA|TRBV5-5|TRBJ1-1|once
TGTGCCAGCAGCCCCGGTATAAGGAGACAAGGGGATGAAGCTTTCTTT
CASSPGIRRQGDEAFF
>NA|TRBV4-1|TRBJ2-6|NA
TGCGCCAGCAGCCAAGGTCGAGTATCTGGGGCCAACGTCCTGACTTTC
CASSQGRVSGANVLTF
>NA|TRBV27|TRBJ1-2|few
TGTGCCAGCAGTTCCGCCTTCGGGGGTAAGGATGGCTACACCTTC
CASSSAFGGKDGYTF
>TRBD1|TRBV7-2|TRBJ1-3|NA
TGTGCCAGCAGCTACAGGGGACTTGGAAACACCATATATTTT
CASSYRGLGNTIYF
>TRBD2|TRBV5-1|TRBJ2-3|NA
TGCGCCAGCAGCTTCAAGACCGGGGGGATCTTTCTGGCAGATACGCAGTATTTT
CASSFKTGGIFLADTQYF
>TRBD1|TRBV11-1|TRBJ2-6|once
TGTGCCAGCAGTTTTTACAACAGGGGCACCAAATACCGCGAATCTGGGGCCAACGTCCTGACTTTC
CASSFYNRGTKYRESGANVLTF
>TRBD1|TRBV6-2/TRBV6-3|TRBJ1-5|NA
TGTGCCAGCAGTTACCCGGGACAGGGAAGGCCCCAGCATTTT
CASSYPGQGRPQHF
>NA|TRBV5-6|TRBJ1-2|many
TGTGCCAGCATTCTCGAAGGTTACTATGGCTACACCTTC
CASILEGYYGYTF
>NA|TRBV3-1|TRBJ2-1|NA
TGTGCCAGCAGCCAGGTTATTCACAATGAGCAGTTCTTC
CASSQVIHNEQFF
>TRBD1|TRBV12-3/TRBV12-4|TRBJ1-2|NA
TGTGCCAGCAGTTTTGGGGGACAGGGGGCCCATGGCTACACCTTC
CASSFGGQGAHGYTF
>NA|TRBV24-1|TRBJ1-5|few
TGTGCCACCAGTCCAGAAAATAGCAATCAGCCCCAGCATTTT
CATSPENSNQPQHF
>NA|TRBV4-1|TRBJ1-4|NA
TGCGCCAGCAGCCAGGGGGACGGATCTAATGAAAAACTGTTTTTT
CASSQGDGSNEKLFF
>NA|TRBV29-1|TRBJ2-2|NA
TGCAGCGTTGGGTCGGCAGTGAACACCGGGGAGCTGTTTTTT
CSVGSAVNTGELFF
>TRBD2|TRBV6-5|TRBJ2-3|NA
TGTGCCAGCAGTTACGGGACTACCCATGGCACAGATACGCAGTATTTT
CASSYGTTHGTDTQYF
>TRBD2|TRBV10-3|TRBJ2-7|many
TGTGCCATCAGTGAGACTCGGGGACTAGCGGGGAACAAGCAGTACTTC
CAISETRGLAGNKQYF
>NA|TRBV20-1|TRBJ2-1|many
TGCAGTGCTAGCTTGGCGGGGCTTTACAATGAGCAGTTCTTC
CSASLAGLYNEQFF
>NA|TRBV5-6|TRBJ2-5|NA
TGTGCCAGCAGTCAGCTCGGGGGCTACAAAGAGACCCAGTACTTC
CASSQLGGYKETQYF
>NA|TRBV6-5|TRBJ1-3|NA
TGTGCCAGCAGTTACTCGCCCGGGGGGACTGCAGGAAACACCATATATTTT
CASSYSPGGTAGNTIYF
>NA|TRBV5-1|TRBJ2-5|NA
TGCGCCAGCAGCTTGATGATAGCGAAGCAAGAGACCCAGTACTTC
CASSLMIAKQETQYF
>TRBD2|TRBV20-1|TRBJ2-1|few
TGCAGTGCTAGGGGTCTAGCGGGGATCCTCAATGAGCAGTTCTTC
CSARGLAGILNEQFF
>NA|TRBV20-1|TRBJ1-1|NA
TGCAGTGCTAAAAGAACCGGGACATTGAACACTGAAGCTTTCTTT
CSAKRTGTLNTEAFF
>NA|TRBV27|TRBJ2-3|NA
TGTGTCAGCAGGGTGGTGCGGGAATCCACAGATACGCAGTATTTT
CVSRVVRESTDTQYF